The present T cell receptor (beta chain) was sequenced within a study of cytomegalovirus exposure and HLA in healthy donors. Whole-study context: A preliminary data release comprised tens of millions of unique TCRs obtained from HLA-typed donors.

Both 60 Vbeta primers and 13 Jbeta primers went into the PCR. Profiling relied on immunoSEQ multiplex PCR, and the TCRdb table lists in-frame clones only, not all of them. The sample carries about 93,000 clones, about four fifths recorded once. Comment on this clone: As yet, its antigen is unknown.

The CDR3 is 14 residues long. V lost 3 bases to trimming and J lost 5 bases; unmatched junction nucleotides: 5. The germline V gene has CDR1 SGDLS and CDR2 YYNGEE. The study's findings and limits: Several top significant clusters appeared, in a later analysis, to be linked to common viral pathogens. Reported performance of the classifier showed diagnosis of cytomegalovirus status with high specificity and sensitivity. The listing of fewer than 200 TCR beta chains classed them as cytomegalovirus-associated.

Sequencing input: PBMCs. This receptor was identified in a man in his forties or fifties in good health and CMV-seronegative. The chain recombines TRBV9 with TRBJ2-5; 9 positions agree with TRBD1. CDR3 DNA: TGTGCCAGCAGCGGCACAGGGGGCTGGGAGACCCAGTACTTC. It translates to CASSGTGGWETQYF.